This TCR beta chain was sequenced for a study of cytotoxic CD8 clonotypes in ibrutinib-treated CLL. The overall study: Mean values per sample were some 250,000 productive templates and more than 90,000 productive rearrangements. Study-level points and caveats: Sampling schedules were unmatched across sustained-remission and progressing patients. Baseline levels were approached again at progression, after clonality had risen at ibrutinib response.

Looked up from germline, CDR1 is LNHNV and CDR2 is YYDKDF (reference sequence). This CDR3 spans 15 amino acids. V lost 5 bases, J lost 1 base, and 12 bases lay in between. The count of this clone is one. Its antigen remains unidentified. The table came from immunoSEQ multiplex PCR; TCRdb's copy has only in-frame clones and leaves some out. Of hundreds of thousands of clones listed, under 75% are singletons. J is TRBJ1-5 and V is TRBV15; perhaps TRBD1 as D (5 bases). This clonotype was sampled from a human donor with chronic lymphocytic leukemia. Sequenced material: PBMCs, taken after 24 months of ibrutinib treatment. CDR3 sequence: CATSGDGRSNQPQHF. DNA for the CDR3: TGTGCCACCAGCGGGGACGGTAGGAGCAATCAGCCCCAGCATTTT.